A single sample is the source of the 2 T cell receptor beta chains below, sequenced in a study of cytomegalovirus exposure and HLA in healthy donors. The PCR made use of 60 Vbeta and 13 Jbeta primers. TCRdb's table, derived via immunoSEQ multiplex PCR, lists solely in-frame clones and lacks some. The data show about 98,000 clones, roughly 70% seen once. The specimen was PBMCs. The receptors originated from a man aged 50 or older in good health and CMV-seronegative.

The chain has TRBV7-8 and TRBJ2-1, with D tentatively TRBD2 (5 bases). Germline V gene sequence: CDR1 SGHVS, CDR2 FQNEAQ. There are 15 residues in the CDR3. V was trimmed by 0 bases and J by 8 bases, leaving 14 bases between them. The CDR3 region is CASSLAWSPGDEQFF. CDR3 in DNA: TGTGCCAGCAGCTTAGCTTGGAGCCCCGGGGATGAGCAGTTCTTC.

The V call is TRBV18, the J call TRBJ2-1, with 13 positions matching TRBD2. CDR3 size: 16 residues. CDR1 KGHSH and CDR2 LQKENI come from the germline V gene. The J segment lost 7 bases and the V segment lost 3 bases, leaving 6 bases of the junction unmatched. As DNA, the CDR3 is TGTGCCAGCTCACCGATCGGGACTAGCGGGAAGAATGAGCAGTTCTTC. It specifies CASSPIGTSGKNEQFF.